The TCR beta chain under discussion was sequenced for a study of molecular identifiers for immune sequencing clone quantification. The study's findings and limits: Spiked-in Jurkat TCR RNA corresponding to one cell was reported as detectable against approximately 1 million naive cells.

With listed TCR primers and previously described methods, bulk TCR libraries were prepared. One entry per CDR3 protein, called by TCRdb with MiXCR from the PCR reads. The data contain approximately 670,000 distinct CDR3 sequences, around 20% of them seen just once; the ten biggest clones take up 0.7% to 1%. This CDR3 is built from 13 residues. The germline V gene has CDR1 LGHDT and CDR2 YNNKEL (reference sequence). V lost 5 bases to trimming and J lost 1 base, with 5 bases between them. Comment on this clonotype: The antigen remains unidentified. A single base separates this from a much larger clone, so it may be a read error. The final CDR3 position lacks the conserved phenylalanine or tryptophan, pointing to a likely read error.

The V call is TRBV3-1, the J call TRBJ2-2; no clear D gene. The source is a human donor in good health. Some libraries in this study had Jurkat cell RNA spiked in. The sequenced material came from naive CD8+ T cells from blood, with Jurkat cell RNA spiked in. Subset: FACS-sorted CD8+CD4-CCR7+CD45RA+ naive T cells. The CDR3 sequence is CASSAGNTGELFL. The DNA for the CDR3 is TGTGCCAGCAGCGCCGGGAACACCGGGGAGCTGTTTCTT.